One sample yielded the 31 T cell receptor beta chains listed below, sequenced in a study of blood T cell repertoires in COVID-19. The repertoire was sequenced with immunoSEQ multiplex PCR; TCRdb's copy has only in-frame clones and lacks some. The data show more than 120,000 clones, around nine tenths seen once. Sequenced material: peripheral blood. The origin of the receptors is a woman aged 45 to 65 with active or convalescent COVID-19.

Concerning this clone: The junction does not match germline at one end; this may be a read error. The chain recombines TRBV29-1 with TRBJ1-2; D gene uncertain. Looked up from germline, CDR1 is SQVTM and CDR2 is ANQGSEA. This CDR3 has 12 amino acids. The CDR3 DNA is TGCAGCGTTGTTTTTGCTAATTATGGCTACACCTTC. It yields the protein CSVVFANYGYTF.

This rearrangement joins TRBV18 to TRBJ1-2; unclear D gene. This CDR3 has 15 residues. In germline, CDR1 is KGHSH, CDR2 LQKENI. V dropped 3 bases and J dropped 0 bases, with 11 bases sitting between them. CDR3 in amino acids: CASSPPSSANYGYTF. In DNA form, the CDR3 reads TGTGCCAGCTCACCTCCATCCTCAGCTAACTATGGCTACACCTTC.

The chain joins TRBV24-1 to TRBJ2-5, with 10 bases that match TRBD2. V lost 2 bases to trimming and J lost 9 bases; unmatched junction nucleotides: 14. Germline CDR1 is KGHDR and CDR2 is SFDVKD. This CDR3 is 17 amino acids long. The CDR3 nucleotides read TGTGCCACCAGTGATTCATGGTCCAGCGGGAGGGCCGAGGCCCAGTACTTC. This gives the protein CATSDSWSSGRAEAQYF.

The chain combines TRBV14 with TRBJ2-2; a weak D match, TRBD2 (6 bases). The CDR3 is 15 residues long. CDR1 and CDR2 (germline): SGHDN, FVKESK. V was cut by 3 bases and J by 6 bases, with 14 bases left in between. CDR3 nucleotides: TGTGCCAGCAGCCAGGTCTGGAGGGGACCCGGGGAGCTGTTTTTT. Translated: CASSQVWRGPGELFF. Supplemented by reference TRBV14 and TRBJ2-2, the full variable domain reads EAGVTQFPSHSVIEKGQTVTLRCDPISGHDNLYWYRRVMGKEIKFLLHFVKESKQDESGMPNNRFLAERTGGTYSTLKVQPAELEDSGVYFCASSQVWRGPGELFFGEGSRLTVL.

This chain links TRBV30 with TRBJ2-7; tentative D call: TRBD2 (6 bases). Germline V CDR1 and CDR2: GTSNPN, SVGIG (reference sequence). CDR3 size: 14 residues. Trimming shortened V by 3 bases and J by 3 bases, and 15 bases separated the two germline ends. The CDR3 loop is CAWSPTQGGYEQYF. Here the CDR3 DNA reads TGTGCCTGGAGCCCTACCCAGGGAGGCTACGAGCAGTACTTC.

V gene TRBV19 combines with J gene TRBJ2-7; unclear D gene. The CDR3 contains 13 residues. V lost 1 base to trimming and J lost 3 bases, with 7 bases between them. The V gene's germline CDR1 is LNHDA and CDR2 SQIVND (reference sequence). CDR3 in amino acids: CASSIGTNYEQYF. The CDR3 DNA sequence: TGTGCCAGTAGTATAGGCACTAACTACGAGCAGTACTTC.

The chain couples TRBV2 to TRBJ1-4; no reliable D call. CDR3 length: 11 amino acids. CDR1 and CDR2 (germline): SNHLY, FYNNEI. V was pared by 8 bases and J by 6 bases, with 7 bases between. The CDR3 nucleotides are TGTGCCAGCGGCCTTGATGAAAAACTGTTTTTT. Its protein product is CASGLDEKLFF.

The genes are TRBV2 and TRBJ1-1; a weak D match, TRBD1 (6 bases). Germline V gene data show CDR1 as SNHLY and CDR2 as FYNNEI. This CDR3 spans 14 amino acids. V was pared by 2 bases and J by 3 bases, with 10 bases between. CDR3 region: CASSERYRDTEAFF. CDR3 DNA sequence: TGTGCCAGCAGTGAACGTTACAGGGACACTGAAGCTTTCTTT. The variable domain in full, completed from reference TRBV2 and TRBJ1-1, reads EPEVTQTPSHQVTQMGQEVILRCVPISNHLYFYWYRQILGQKVEFLVSFYNNEISEKSEIFDDQFSVERPDGSNFTLKIRSTKLEDSAMYFCASSERYRDTEAFFGQGTRLTVV.

V and J are TRBV30 and TRBJ1-4; D may be TRBD1 (6 bases). The CDR3 consists of 15 residues. The V gene's germline CDR1 is GTSNPN and CDR2 SVGIG (reference sequence). Deletions cut 3 bases from V and 4 bases from J, with 15 bases between. This chain's CDR3 is CAWRPMYRVNEKLFF. In nucleotides, the CDR3 is TGTGCCTGGAGGCCAATGTACAGGGTTAATGAAAAACTGTTTTTT.

This chain connects TRBV2 to TRBJ2-3; no clear D gene. There are 12 residues in the CDR3. V lost 6 bases, J lost 7 bases, and 11 bases lay in between. Germline lookup yields CDR1 SNHLY and CDR2 FYNNEI. The CDR3 sequence is CASRATVNTQYF. In DNA, the CDR3 is TGTGCCAGCAGGGCCACAGTAAATACGCAGTATTTT. The entire variable domain, with the rest obtained from reference TRBV2 and TRBJ2-3, is as follows: EPEVTQTPSHQVTQMGQEVILRCVPISNHLYFYWYRQILGQKVEFLVSFYNNEISEKSEIFDDQFSVERPDGSNFTLKIRSTKLEDSAMYFCASRATVNTQYFGPGTRLTVL.

There are a few counts of this clone. The V call is TRBV7-2, the J call TRBJ2-3; D possibly corresponds to TRBD1 (5 bases). Looked up from germline, CDR1 is SGHTA and CDR2 is FQGNSA. V gave up 4 bases and J gave up 4 bases, with 12 bases separating them. CDR3 length: 14 amino acids. This CDR3 is CASSSASGSDTQYF. CDR3 in DNA: TGTGCCAGCAGCTCAGCGTCAGGGTCAGATACGCAGTATTTT. Combining the CDR3 with reference TRBV7-2 and TRBJ2-3 gives the whole variable domain GAGVSQSPSNKVTEKGKDVELRCDPISGHTALYWYRQSLGQGLEFLIYFQGNSAPDKSGLPSDRFSAERTGGSVSTLTIQRTQQEDSAVYLCASSSASGSDTQYFGPGTRLTVL.

The rearrangement links TRBV15 to TRBJ1-4; TRBD1 matches 11 bases. The V gene's germline CDR1 is LNHNV and CDR2 YYDKDF (reference sequence). Germline trimming cut 0 bases from V and 7 bases from J; bases unmatched to any gene: 4. The CDR3 loop spans 16 amino acids. The CDR3 spells CATSREGQGVGEKLFF. CDR3 DNA: TGTGCCACCAGCAGAGAGGGACAGGGGGTTGGTGAAAAACTGTTTTTT.

This chain connects TRBV7-8 to TRBJ2-2, with D perhaps matching TRBD1 (5 bases). Trimming stripped 5 bases from V and 2 bases from J, with 18 bases between. The CDR3 is made up of 17 amino acids. Germline CDR1 is SGHVS and CDR2 is FQNEAQ. The CDR3 nucleotides read TGTGCCAGCAGCCTCCCGTCTAAGGGGCAAAACACCGGGGAGCTGTTTTTT. As protein: CASSLPSKGQNTGELFF.

This clone was detected only a few times. The chain uses TRBV7-2 and TRBJ2-4; the match to TRBD1 covers 7 bases. In germline, CDR1 is SGHTA, CDR2 FQGNSA. The V and J ends lost 3 bases and 1 base, in that order; junction bases with no gene match: 3. CDR3 length: 15 amino acids. Written as DNA, the CDR3 is TGTGCCAGCAGCTTCGGCAGGGGGGCCAAAAACATTCAGTACTTC. Its protein product is CASSFGRGAKNIQYF.

The genes are TRBV30 and TRBJ1-1; D possibly corresponds to TRBD1 (6 bases). Looked up from germline, CDR1 is GTSNPN and CDR2 is SVGIG (reference sequence). The CDR3 length is 13 residues. V lost 2 bases and J 3 bases, leaving 10 bases between the germline ends. Here the CDR3 reads CAWSTTGYTEAFF. CDR3 sequence (DNA): TGTGCCTGGAGTACAACAGGGTACACTGAAGCTTTCTTT. Full variable domain (missing parts from reference TRBV30 and TRBJ1-1): SQTIHQWPATLVQPVGSPLSLECTVEGTSNPNLYWYRQAAGRGLQLLFYSVGIGQISSEVPQNLSASRPQDRQFILSSKKLLLSDSGFYLCAWSTTGYTEAFFGQGTRLTVV.

The chain couples TRBV7-2 to TRBJ1-1; perhaps TRBD1 as D (5 bases). The V and J ends lost 6 bases and 1 base respectively, with 18 bases between them. The germline gives CDR1 SGHTA, CDR2 FQGNSA. The CDR3 is made up of 16 amino acids. CDR3 nucleotides: TGTGCCAGCAGATTCAGGGTGATTATGGGGAACACTGAAGCTTTCTTT. This translates into CASRFRVIMGNTEAFF.

This clone was seen once. The chain joins TRBV11-1 to TRBJ2-3, with TRBD1 matching over 8 bases. With 5 bases clipped from V and 3 bases from J, the junction kept 10 bases outside the gene matches. The CDR3 covers 16 residues. CDR1 is SGHAT, CDR2 FQDESV, per germline (reference sequence). CDR3 sequence: CASSHAWTGRTDTQYF. CDR3 coding DNA: TGTGCCAGCAGCCACGCCTGGACAGGGCGGACAGATACGCAGTATTTT.

The chain recombines TRBV27 with TRBJ2-5; 8 nucleotides line up with TRBD2. The CDR3 consists of 14 residues. V gave up 10 bases and J gave up 1 base; unmatched junction bases: 8. Germline-derived CDR1 and CDR2 are MNHEY and SMNVEV (reference sequence). The CDR3 region has the DNA TGTGCCAAGATAGCGGGGCAAATCCAAGAGACCCAGTACTTC. It is translated as CAKIAGQIQETQYF.

J is TRBJ1-3 and V is TRBV11-2; no definite D call. Trimming took off 0 bases at V and 0 bases at J, with 6 bases between the two ends. The CDR3 is made up of 15 amino acids. The germline V gene encodes CDR1 SGHAT and CDR2 FQNNGV. The CDR3 protein is CASSLEHLSGNTIYF. In nucleotides, the CDR3 is TGTGCCAGCAGCTTAGAACACCTCTCTGGAAACACCATATATTTT.

This clone was detected only a few times. The junction does not match germline at one end; this may be a read error. The genes are TRBV7-7 and TRBJ2-5; D is perhaps TRBD2 (7 bases). Germline CDR1 reads SSHAT; CDR2 reads FNYEAQ (reference sequence). The CDR3 has 17 amino acids. The CDR3 DNA sequence: TGTGCTAGCAGCCCTGGCAGGGGCGGGGGTAGCCAAGAGACCCAGTACTTC. Translated: CASSPGRGGGSQETQYF.

The rearrangement uses TRBV6-5 and TRBJ1-1; D gene ambiguous. CDR3 length: 14 amino acids. V was cut by 2 bases and J by 6 bases, with 13 bases left in between. Per the germline V gene, CDR1 is MNHEY and CDR2 is SVGAGI. The CDR3 nucleotides are TGTGCCAGCAGTTACGCACTTACCCGGGCTGAAGCTTTCTTT. It specifies CASSYALTRAEAFF.

The chain employs TRBV6-5 and TRBJ2-5, with D maybe TRBD2 (5 bases). V was clipped by 8 bases and J by 7 bases, with 17 bases between them. CDR1 MNHEY and CDR2 SVGAGI come from the germline V gene. CDR3 size: 13 residues. DNA for the CDR3: TGTGCCAGCGTGGACCCCCGCGGAGGGACCCAGTACTTC. Protein sequence: CASVDPRGGTQYF.

About this clone itself: The junction differs from germline at one of its ends, possibly a read error. The chain recombines TRBV7-7 with TRBJ2-2; 8 bases fit TRBD2. The germline gives CDR1 SSHAT, CDR2 FNYEAQ (reference sequence). This CDR3 is 19 amino acids long. This chain's CDR3 is CASSAQPSGGGRGTGELFF. In nucleotides, the CDR3 is TGTGCTAGCAGCGCGCAACCCTCCGGGGGGGGGAGAGGGACCGGGGAGCTGTTTTTT.

This sequence joins TRBV10-3 and TRBJ1-1, with a tentative D call TRBD1 (5 bases). The V and J ends lost 4 bases and 4 bases respectively, with 10 bases between them. The CDR3 sequence is 13 residues long. CDR1 is ENHRY and CDR2 is SYGVKD in the germline V gene. DNA for the CDR3: TGTGCCATCAGTGGGGGGGAACTCACTGAAGCTTTCTTT. Translated: CAISGGELTEAFF.

The chain combines TRBV6-6 with TRBJ1-2, with TRBD1 identical over 9 bases. Germline V lookup: CDR1 MNHNY, CDR2 SVGAGI (reference sequence). The V and J ends lost 6 bases and 5 bases, in that order; junction bases with no gene match: 13. This CDR3 has 16 residues. The CDR3 sequence is CASRGGWTGDQYGYTF. The CDR3 DNA follows: TGTGCCAGCAGGGGGGGGTGGACAGGGGACCAATATGGCTACACCTTC.

The chain uses TRBV4-2 and TRBJ2-2; the match to TRBD2 covers 7 bases. CDR3 size: 16 residues. Germline CDR1 is LGHNA and CDR2 is YNFKEQ. Losses at the gene ends were 4 bases for V and 1 base for J; bases not matched to a gene: 6. The CDR3 is CASSPSLAGNTGELFF. Here the CDR3 DNA reads TGTGCCAGCAGCCCGTCCTTAGCGGGGAACACCGGGGAGCTGTTTTTT.

V gene TRBV6-2 or TRBV6-3 combines with J gene TRBJ2-1, with 15 bases that match TRBD2. The CDR3 loop spans 14 amino acids. Germline trimming cut 6 bases from V and 15 bases from J; bases unmatched to any gene: 9. Germline V gene sequence: CDR1 MNHEY, CDR2 SVGEGT. This CDR3 reads CASSQGLAGGPGFF. In nucleotides, the CDR3 is TGTGCCAGCAGCCAAGGACTAGCGGGGGGGCCGGGGTTCTTC.

This clone was counted once. The J gene is TRBJ2-2, the V gene TRBV5-1; 9 nucleotides line up with TRBD1. V gave up 4 bases and J gave up 4 bases; unmatched junction bases: 5. The V gene's germline CDR1 is SGHRS and CDR2 YFSETQ. The CDR3 sequence is 15 residues long. The DNA for the CDR3 is TGCGCCAGCAGCCTTGGACAGGGGCCCACCGGGGAGCTGTTTTTT. Translating it yields CASSLGQGPTGELFF.

This clone was picked up a small number of times. The CDR3 DNA is TGTGCCAGCAGTGAAAGTAGGGGACAGTTTAATTCACCCCTCCACTTT. Protein sequence: CASSESRGQFNSPLHF. The V gene is TRBV6-1, the J gene TRBJ1-6; 7 bases map to TRBD1. The CDR3 consists of 16 residues. With 2 bases clipped from V and 6 bases from J, the junction kept 7 bases outside the gene matches. Germline V gene data show CDR1 as MNHNS and CDR2 as SASEGT.

The V call is TRBV5-5, the J call TRBJ1-3, with unresolved D. V lost 0 bases and J 5 bases, leaving 15 bases between the germline ends. The CDR3 runs to 16 residues. The germline V gene encodes CDR1 SGHKS and CDR2 YYEKEE (reference sequence). The chain's CDR3 is CASSLGPPKIRNTIYF. CDR3 DNA: TGTGCCAGCAGCTTGGGGCCCCCGAAAATAAGAAACACCATATATTTT.

The chain joins TRBV6-2 or TRBV6-3 to TRBJ2-5; a possible D gene is TRBD1 (5 bases). V was pared by 3 bases and J by 1 base, with 18 bases between. The CDR3 totals 17 residues. Germline CDR1 MNHEY, CDR2 SVGEGT. CDR3 DNA: TGTGCCAGCAGTTATCCCGTAGCAGGGCCCCCCCAAGAGACCCAGTACTTC. As protein: CASSYPVAGPPQETQYF.